Each of the 19 T cell receptor beta chains below was sequenced from the same sample in a study of T cell responses to AZD1222 COVID-19 vaccine. Sequencing was performed with immunoSEQ multiplex PCR; in TCRdb, only in-frame clones are kept and a portion is missing. The sample contains around 80,000 clones, more than 90% of which appear only once. Specimen: peripheral blood, collected 28 days after the second AZD1222 dose. These receptor sequences come from an adult who received the AZD1222 COVID-19 vaccine.

The V gene is TRBV28, the J gene TRBJ1-2, with a possible D match to TRBD1 (5 bases). V lost 5 bases and J lost 3, with 13 bases in between. There are 14 residues in the CDR3. Germline V CDR1 and CDR2: MDHEN, SYDVKM. The CDR3 loop reads CASSPPTRDYGYTF. CDR3 nucleotides: TGTGCCAGCAGTCCCCCAACCAGGGACTATGGCTACACCTTC.

The chain carries TRBV9 and TRBJ2-1, with 7 positions matching TRBD1. Germline trimming cut 0 bases from V and 1 base from J; bases unmatched to any gene: 4. This CDR3 has 16 amino acids. CDR1 and CDR2 (germline): SGDLS, YYNGEE. CDR3 nucleotides: TGTGCCAGCAGCGTAGGGGGGACAGCTTCCTACAATGAGCAGTTCTTC. Its translation: CASSVGGTASYNEQFF.

The CDR3 DNA reads TGCAGCGTGGATAAGACAGGGGGAGATGAAGCTTTCTTT. Translated, it gives CSVDKTGGDEAFF. The genes are TRBV29-1 and TRBJ1-1; 9 bases are shared with TRBD1. Trimming removed 6 bases from V and 7 bases from J; junction bases left unmatched: 9. Looked up from germline, CDR1 is SQVTM and CDR2 is ANQGSEA. The length of the CDR3 is 13 residues.

The rearrangement links TRBV6-1 to TRBJ2-3, with TRBD2 matching 9 bases. This CDR3 is 16 amino acids long. The trim removed 4 bases at V and 6 bases at J, leaving 11 bases unmatched. CDR1 is MNHNS, CDR2 SASEGT, per germline. Here the CDR3 DNA reads TGTGCCAGCAGTGGGGGGACTAGCATCGTAGTGGATACGCAGTATTTT. Encoded protein: CASSGGTSIVVDTQYF.

This chain uses TRBV2 with TRBJ2-2, with TRBD2 matching over 12 bases. Germline V gene data show CDR1 as SNHLY and CDR2 as FYNNEI. The CDR3 is 15 residues long. V shed 7 bases and J 4 bases; nucleotides not matched to a gene: 4. The CDR3 DNA is TGTGCCAGCAAGCGGACTAGCGGGGTCACCGGGGAGCTGTTTTTT. Residues: CASKRTSGVTGELFF. Variable domain in full (rest from reference TRBV2 and TRBJ2-2): EPEVTQTPSHQVTQMGQEVILRCVPISNHLYFYWYRQILGQKVEFLVSFYNNEISEKSEIFDDQFSVERPDGSNFTLKIRSTKLEDSAMYFCASKRTSGVTGELFFGEGSRLTVL.

The CDR3 here is CASSPTSGGGNEQFF. The CDR3, as DNA: TGTGCCAGCAGTCCTACTAGCGGAGGGGGCAATGAGCAGTTCTTC. This chain connects TRBV2 to TRBJ2-1, with TRBD2 matching 8 bases. CDR1 and CDR2 (germline): SNHLY, FYNNEI. The J segment lost 6 bases and the V segment lost 5 bases, leaving 9 bases of the junction unmatched. The CDR3 runs 15 residues. Full variable domain (missing parts from reference TRBV2 and TRBJ2-1): EPEVTQTPSHQVTQMGQEVILRCVPISNHLYFYWYRQILGQKVEFLVSFYNNEISEKSEIFDDQFSVERPDGSNFTLKIRSTKLEDSAMYFCASSPTSGGGNEQFFGPGTRLTVL.

This chain uses TRBV5-1 with TRBJ2-7; D tentatively reads TRBD1 or TRBD2 (7 bases each). Germline values: CDR1 SGHRS, CDR2 YFSETQ. The CDR3 sequence is 17 residues long. V was pared by 3 bases and J by 2 bases, with 21 bases between. DNA of the CDR3: TGCGCCAGCAGCTGGGGGGGACAGCGCAAACCAACCTACGAGCAGTACTTC. Translation gives CASSWGGQRKPTYEQYF.

The CDR3 is CASSVDASKLPAFF. Written as DNA, the CDR3 is TGTGCCAGCAGCGTAGACGCGTCAAAGTTGCCGGCTTTCTTT. The rearrangement uses TRBV9 and TRBJ1-1; no clear D. Germline values: CDR1 SGDLS, CDR2 YYNGEE. This CDR3 region has 14 residues. V was trimmed by 0 bases and J by 11 bases, leaving 17 bases between them.

The rearrangement links TRBV16 to TRBJ2-7, with D uncertain. Germline CDR1 and CDR2: KGHSY and FQNENV. The CDR3 sequence is 15 residues long. The V end lost 4 bases, the J end lost 0 bases, and 13 bases lay between the germline ends. CDR3 amino acids: CASSPQAPSSYEQYF. The CDR3 DNA follows: TGTGCCAGCAGCCCGCAGGCACCAAGCTCCTACGAGCAGTACTTC.

V gene TRBV7-2 combines with J gene TRBJ1-5; 7 positions agree with TRBD1. This CDR3 has 15 amino acids. With 1 base clipped from V and 5 bases from J, the junction kept 5 bases outside the gene matches. Germline V lookup: CDR1 SGHTA, CDR2 FQGNSA. The CDR3 DNA is TGTGCCAGCAGCTTAGTAGCAACAGGGGATCAGCCCCAGCATTTT. Protein product: CASSLVATGDQPQHF.

Note on this clone: The junction departs from the called germline gene at one end, perhaps through a read error. This chain connects TRBV24-1 to TRBJ1-2, with 9 bases aligning to TRBD1. The CDR3 spans 16 residues. The V gene's germline CDR1 is KGHDR and CDR2 SFDVKD. The CDR3 region is CATSHRDREPNFGYTF. Here the CDR3 DNA reads TGTGCCACCAGTCACAGGGACAGGGAGCCTAACTTTGGCTACACCTTC.

V and J are TRBV19 and TRBJ1-6, with D possibly matching TRBD1 (6 bases). The germline gives CDR1 LNHDA, CDR2 SQIVND (reference sequence). The CDR3 is 15 residues long. The V and J ends lost 3 bases and 8 bases respectively, with 14 bases between them. The CDR3 coding sequence is TGTGCCAGTAGTATGGGCAGGGGAGCGGATTCACCCCTCCACTTT. This encodes CASSMGRGADSPLHF.

The chain has TRBV15 and TRBJ1-3; 7 bases map to TRBD1. V dropped 9 bases and J dropped 0; count of bases not matched to a gene: 11. The CDR3 consists of 16 residues. CDR1 LNHNV and CDR2 YYDKDF come from the germline V gene (reference sequence). The CDR3 loop is CATNPGQLTSGNTIYF. DNA of the CDR3: TGTGCCACGAACCCGGGACAGCTGACCTCTGGAAACACCATATATTTT.

The CDR3 is CASSHTGMGQPQHF. CDR3 nucleotide sequence: TGTGCCAGCAGCCATACAGGGATGGGTCAGCCCCAGCATTTT. The V call is TRBV4-2, the J call TRBJ1-5; tentatively, D is TRBD1 (6 bases). Trimming took 3 bases from V and 6 from J, leaving 12 bases between them. The V gene's germline CDR1 is LGHNA and CDR2 YNFKEQ. The CDR3 length is 14 residues.

The V call is TRBV7-2, the J call TRBJ1-6; D gene uncertain. V dropped 6 bases and J dropped 10 bases, with 19 bases sitting between them. The CDR3 runs 15 residues. The V gene's germline CDR1 is SGHTA and CDR2 FQGNSA. The CDR3 DNA reads TGTGCCAGCAGTCCGACCGGACGGGTGAACTCACCCCTCCACTTT. Its protein is CASSPTGRVNSPLHF.

V gene TRBV30 combines with J gene TRBJ2-1, with 9 bases identical to TRBD2. Germline CDR1 and CDR2: GTSNPN and SVGIG (reference sequence). With 6 bases clipped from V and 7 bases from J, the junction kept 7 bases outside the gene matches. The CDR3 is made up of 13 amino acids. The CDR3 reads CACPTSGRNEQFF. CDR3 coding DNA: TGTGCCTGTCCGACTAGCGGACGAAATGAGCAGTTCTTC.

A few counts support this clone. The chain recombines TRBV2 with TRBJ1-1; weak D call: TRBD1 (5 bases). From germline, CDR1 is SNHLY and CDR2 FYNNEI. The CDR3 loop spans 13 amino acids. Trimming took off 8 bases at V and 5 bases at J, with 15 bases between the two ends. The CDR3 bases are TGTGCCAGCGGCGCGGGGGGTTGGACTGAAGCTTTCTTT. Protein product: CASGAGGWTEAFF.

This CDR3 reads CASRQGLAGADTQYF. The CDR3 DNA reads as TGTGCCAGCAGGCAGGGACTAGCGGGAGCAGATACGCAGTATTTT. This sequence joins TRBV6-4 and TRBJ2-3; 14 bases are a match to TRBD2. The CDR3 extends over 15 amino acids. CDR1 and CDR2 from the germline V gene are MRHNA and SNTAGT. Trimming at V came to 6 bases and at J to 4 bases, leaving 3 bases not matched to a gene.

V usage is TRBV24-1 and J usage is TRBJ1-5; a weak D match, TRBD1 (5 bases). With 9 bases removed from V and 9 bases from J, the gap between germline ends came to 17 bases. The CDR3 totals 13 residues. The germline CDR1 and CDR2 sequences are KGHDR and SFDVKD. In DNA form, the CDR3 reads TGTGCCACCGGAGGGCCCCGCCAGGGGCCCCAGCATTTT. Encoded protein: CATGGPRQGPQHF.